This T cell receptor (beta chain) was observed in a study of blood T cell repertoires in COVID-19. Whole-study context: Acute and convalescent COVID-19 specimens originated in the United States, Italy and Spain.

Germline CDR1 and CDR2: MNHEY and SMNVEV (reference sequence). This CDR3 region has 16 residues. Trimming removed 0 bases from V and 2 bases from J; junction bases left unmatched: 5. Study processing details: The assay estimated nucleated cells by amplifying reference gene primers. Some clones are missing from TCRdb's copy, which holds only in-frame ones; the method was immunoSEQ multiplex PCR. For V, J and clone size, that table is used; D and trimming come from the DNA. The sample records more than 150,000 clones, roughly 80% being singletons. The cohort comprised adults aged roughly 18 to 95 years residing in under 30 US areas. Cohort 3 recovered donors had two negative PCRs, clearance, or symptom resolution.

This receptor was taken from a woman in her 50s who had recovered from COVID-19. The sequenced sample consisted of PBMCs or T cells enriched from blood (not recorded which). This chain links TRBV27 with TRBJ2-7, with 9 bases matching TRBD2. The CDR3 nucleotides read TGTGCCAGCAGTTTATCGGGGCTAGCGGGGACCTACGAGCAGTACTTC. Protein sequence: CASSLSGLAGTYEQYF.